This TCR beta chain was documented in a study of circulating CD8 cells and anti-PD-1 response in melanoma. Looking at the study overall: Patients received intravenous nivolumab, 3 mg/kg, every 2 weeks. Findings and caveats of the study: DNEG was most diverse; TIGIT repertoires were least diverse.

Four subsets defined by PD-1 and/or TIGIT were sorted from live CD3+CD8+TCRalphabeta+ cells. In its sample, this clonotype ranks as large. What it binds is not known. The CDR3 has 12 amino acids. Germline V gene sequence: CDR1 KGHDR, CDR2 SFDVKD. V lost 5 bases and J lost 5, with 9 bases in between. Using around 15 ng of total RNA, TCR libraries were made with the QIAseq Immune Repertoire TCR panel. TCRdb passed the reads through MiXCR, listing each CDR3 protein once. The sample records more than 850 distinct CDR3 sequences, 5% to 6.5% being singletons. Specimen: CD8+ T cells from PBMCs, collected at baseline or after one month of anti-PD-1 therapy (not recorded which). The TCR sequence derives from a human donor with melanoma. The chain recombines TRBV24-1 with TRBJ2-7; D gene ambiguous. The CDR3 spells CATSGTDHEQYF. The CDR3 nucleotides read TGTGCCACCAGTGGTACGGACCACGAGCAGTACTTC.